This T cell receptor (beta chain) was documented in a study of blood T cell repertoires in COVID-19. Study context: There were acute and convalescent COVID-19 samples, and they came from the United States, Italy and Spain. T cells, B-cell-depleted T cells, or PBMCs provided the cDNA or gDNA that served as material.

Only in-frame clones appear in the TCRdb table, and some are missing; sequencing was by immunoSEQ multiplex PCR. The profile shows a few hundred thousand clones, roughly 86% of them singletons. This CDR3 has 15 residues. Germline V gene data show CDR1 as SGHVS and CDR2 as FQNEAQ. Trimming cost V 4 bases and J 0 bases, with 10 bases left between them. The sample was peripheral blood. The receptor was derived from a human donor in a cohort sampled during active COVID-19. The chain is built from TRBV7-8 and TRBJ1-5; the D is unclear. CDR3 residues: CASSYASYSNQPQHF. The CDR3 DNA follows: TGTGCCAGCAGCTATGCGAGTTATAGCAATCAGCCCCAGCATTTT.